The clone carrying this T cell receptor beta chain was counted at least ten times. Antigen specificity is unknown. The data are from a study of T cells in Graves' hyperthyroidism and ophthalmopathy. At the level of the study: Peripheral blood was collected at initial diagnosis, before any treatment.

Study observations and caveats: Expanded thyroid clonotypes (above 0.001) were mostly also found in blood. Median prediction lead before ophthalmopathy onset was roughly 6 months with the model.

J was trimmed by 6 bases and V by 5 bases; bases with no gene match: 7. The CDR3 totals 14 residues. Germline V gene data show CDR1 as SGHVS and CDR2 as FQNEAQ. Uncontrolled infection, other autoimmune disease, pregnancy or lactation barred patients from enrollment. The TCR beta CDR3 regions underwent amplification using RNA transcripts as the source. HTBI primers were the set used in a first-round RT-PCR of the TCR CDR3. In TCRdb, the multiplex PCR reads were re-called with MiXCR into one record per CDR3 protein. The data hold roughly 400,000 distinct CDR3 sequences, with around an eighth observed a single time.

This receptor was identified in a middle-aged man with Graves' ophthalmopathy. The specimen was blood. This sequence joins TRBV7-8 and TRBJ2-7, with TRBD2 matching 10 bases. The CDR3 spells CASSPGRLAGEQYF. DNA of the CDR3: TGTGCCAGCAGCCCCGGAAGACTAGCGGGCGAGCAGTACTTC.